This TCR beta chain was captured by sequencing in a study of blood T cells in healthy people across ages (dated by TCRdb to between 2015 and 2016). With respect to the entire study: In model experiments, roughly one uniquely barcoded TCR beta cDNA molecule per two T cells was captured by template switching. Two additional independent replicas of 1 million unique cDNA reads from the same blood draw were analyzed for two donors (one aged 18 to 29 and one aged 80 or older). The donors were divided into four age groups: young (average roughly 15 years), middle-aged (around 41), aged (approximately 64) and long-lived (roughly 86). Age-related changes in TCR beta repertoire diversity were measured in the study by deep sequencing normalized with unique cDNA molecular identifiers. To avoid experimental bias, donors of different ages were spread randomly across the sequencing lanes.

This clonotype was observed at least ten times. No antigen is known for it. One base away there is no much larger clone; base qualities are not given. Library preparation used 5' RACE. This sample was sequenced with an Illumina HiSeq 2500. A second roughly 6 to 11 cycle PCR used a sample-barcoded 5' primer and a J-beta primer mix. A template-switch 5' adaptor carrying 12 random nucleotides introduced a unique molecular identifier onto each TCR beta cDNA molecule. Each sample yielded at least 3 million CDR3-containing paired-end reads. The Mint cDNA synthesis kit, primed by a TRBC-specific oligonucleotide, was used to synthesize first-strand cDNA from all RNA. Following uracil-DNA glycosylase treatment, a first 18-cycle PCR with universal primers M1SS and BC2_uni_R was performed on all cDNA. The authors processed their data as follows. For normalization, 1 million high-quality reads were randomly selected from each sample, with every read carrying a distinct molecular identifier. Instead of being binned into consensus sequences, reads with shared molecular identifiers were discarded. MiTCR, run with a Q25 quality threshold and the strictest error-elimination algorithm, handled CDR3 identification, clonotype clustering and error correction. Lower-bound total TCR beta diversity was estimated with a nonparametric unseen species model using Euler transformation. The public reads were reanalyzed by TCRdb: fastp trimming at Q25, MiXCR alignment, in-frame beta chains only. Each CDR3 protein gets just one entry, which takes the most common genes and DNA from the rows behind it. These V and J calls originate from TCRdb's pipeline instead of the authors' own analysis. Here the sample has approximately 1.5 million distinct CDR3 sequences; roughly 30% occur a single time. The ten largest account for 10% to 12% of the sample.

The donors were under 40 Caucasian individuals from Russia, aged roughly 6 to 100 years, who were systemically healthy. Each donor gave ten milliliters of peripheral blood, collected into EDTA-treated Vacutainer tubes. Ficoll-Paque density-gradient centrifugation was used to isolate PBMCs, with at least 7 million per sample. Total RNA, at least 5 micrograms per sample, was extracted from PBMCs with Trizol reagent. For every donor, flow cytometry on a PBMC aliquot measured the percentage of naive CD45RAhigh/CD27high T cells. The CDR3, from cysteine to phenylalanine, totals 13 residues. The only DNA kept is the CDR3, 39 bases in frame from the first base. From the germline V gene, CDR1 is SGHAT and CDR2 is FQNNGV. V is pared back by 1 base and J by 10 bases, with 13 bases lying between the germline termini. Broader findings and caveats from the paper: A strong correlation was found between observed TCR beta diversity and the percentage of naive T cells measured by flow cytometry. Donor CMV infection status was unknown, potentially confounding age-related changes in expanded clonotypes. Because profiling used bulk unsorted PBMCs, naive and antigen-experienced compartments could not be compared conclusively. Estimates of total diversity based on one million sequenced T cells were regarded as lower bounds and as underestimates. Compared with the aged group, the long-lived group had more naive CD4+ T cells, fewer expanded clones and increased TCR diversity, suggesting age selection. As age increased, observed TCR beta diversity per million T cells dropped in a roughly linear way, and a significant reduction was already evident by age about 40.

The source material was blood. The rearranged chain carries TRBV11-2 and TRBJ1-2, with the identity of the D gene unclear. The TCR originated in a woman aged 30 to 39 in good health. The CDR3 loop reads CASSLGYSDVYTF. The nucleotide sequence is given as TGTGCCAGCAGCTTAGGATATTCCGACGTCTACACCTTC.